This TCR beta chain was recorded in a study of blood T cell repertoires in COVID-19. Study details: The study drew acute and convalescent COVID-19 samples from the United States, Italy and Spain. PBMCs, B-cell-depleted T cells, or T cells provided the cDNA or gDNA that made up the material.

Original methodology: Estimates of nucleated cell counts were drawn from the amplification of reference gene primers. Here immunoSEQ multiplex PCR was the method, and the copy in TCRdb shows in-frame clones only, minus some. Clone size and V and J calls were adopted from that table, with D and trimming inferred from the DNA. This table holds tens of thousands of clones, around 89% found once. CDR3 length equals 16 residues. The junction had 13 bases not matched to a gene; V was cut back by 4 bases and J by 4 bases. Looked up from germline, CDR1 is MNHEY and CDR2 is SVGAGI. Sequenced sample: peripheral blood. This clonotype was sampled from a man aged 60 to 75 with acute or convalescent COVID-19. The chain combines TRBV6-5 with TRBJ2-7, with 7 nucleotides matching TRBD1. The CDR3 sequence is CASSSVRDSPLYEQYF. The CDR3 region has the DNA TGTGCCAGCAGTTCGGTCCGGGACAGCCCATTATACGAGCAGTACTTC.